A single sample gave rise to the 20 T cell receptor beta chains below, sequenced in a study of PD-1 blockade in mismatch repair-deficient tumors. Measured with immunoSEQ multiplex PCR; TCRdb has only the in-frame clones, and not every one. In the table there are about 40,000 clones, more than 75% of which are singletons. Specimen: peripheral blood, collected less than 95 weeks after starting pembrolizumab. The receptors here all came from an adult with mismatch repair-deficient cancer.

J is TRBJ2-1 and V is TRBV19; 14 nucleotides agree with TRBD2. The CDR3 totals 17 residues. Germline CDR1 and CDR2: LNHDA and SQIVND (reference sequence). V was pared by 5 bases and J by 8 bases, with 11 bases of the junction left unmatched. This CDR3 reads CASSSSLGLAGDYEQFF. In DNA, the CDR3 is TGTGCCAGTAGTTCCTCCTTGGGACTAGCGGGAGACTATGAGCAGTTCTTC.

The chain has TRBV15 and TRBJ2-1; 10 bases map to TRBD2. V was pared by 5 bases and J by 0 bases, with 4 bases of the junction left unmatched. The CDR3 spans 16 residues. CDR1 LNHNV and CDR2 YYDKDF come from the germline V gene (reference sequence). CDR3 loop: CATSGSSGSSYNEQFF. DNA of the CDR3: TGTGCCACCAGCGGCTCTAGCGGGAGCTCCTACAATGAGCAGTTCTTC.

The chain joins TRBV14 to TRBJ1-2, with D perhaps TRBD1 (6 bases). Germline V gene data show CDR1 as SGHDN and CDR2 as FVKESK. The CDR3 contains 15 residues. The V and J ends lost 4 bases and 1 base respectively, with 13 bases between them. The chain's CDR3 is CASSPTQGYNYGYTF. The CDR3 DNA reads as TGTGCCAGCAGCCCCACGCAGGGGTATAACTATGGCTACACCTTC. Drawing the rest from reference TRBV14 and TRBJ1-2, the complete variable domain is EAGVTQFPSHSVIEKGQTVTLRCDPISGHDNLYWYRRVMGKEIKFLLHFVKESKQDESGMPNNRFLAERTGGTYSTLKVQPAELEDSGVYFCASSPTQGYNYGYTFGSGTRLTVV.

A few counts support this clone. The chain links TRBV15 to TRBJ1-2, with D uncertain. The CDR3 length is 15 residues. Germline values: CDR1 LNHNV, CDR2 YYDKDF (reference sequence). Trimming cost V 0 bases and J 8 bases, with 16 bases left between them. CDR3 sequence reads: CATSREGWTEEGYTF. CDR3 nucleotides: TGTGCCACCAGCAGAGAAGGCTGGACCGAGGAGGGCTACACCTTC. The whole variable domain, filled in from reference TRBV15 and TRBJ1-2, reads DAMVIQNPRYQVTQFGKPVTLSCSQTLNHNVMYWYQQKSSQAPKLLFHYYDKDFNNEADTPDNFQSRRPNTSFCFLDIRSPGLGDTAMYLCATSREGWTEEGYTFGSGTRLTVV.

The V and J genes are TRBV6-1 and TRBJ1-4; 9 nucleotides agree with TRBD1. The junction had 9 bases not matched to a gene; V was cut back by 11 bases and J by 8 bases. This CDR3 spans 13 amino acids. The germline V gene encodes CDR1 MNHNS and CDR2 SASEGT. For the CDR3, the DNA is TGTGCCGGTAGTACAGGGGGCTACGAAAAACTGTTTTTT. It specifies CAGSTGGYEKLFF.

This sequence joins TRBV7-3 and TRBJ2-3; D remains ambiguous. The ends were cut back, 2 bases at V and 0 bases at J, with 6 bases in the middle. The CDR3 has 14 amino acids. In germline, CDR1 is SGHTA, CDR2 FQGTGA. In nucleotides, the CDR3 is TGTGCCAGCAGCTTATCTGGCAGCACAGATACGCAGTATTTT. Its protein product is CASSLSGSTDTQYF. Combining the CDR3 with reference TRBV7-3 and TRBJ2-3 gives the whole variable domain GAGVSQTPSNKVTEKGKYVELRCDPISGHTALYWYRQSLGQGPEFLIYFQGTGAADDSGLPNDRFFAVRPEGSVSTLKIQRTERGDSAVYLCASSLSGSTDTQYFGPGTRLTVL.

This chain uses TRBV27 with TRBJ1-5; 8 bases are a match to TRBD1. Germline V gene lookup returns CDR1 MNHEY and CDR2 SMNVEV (reference sequence). The V segment lost 5 bases and the J segment 1 base; nucleotides outside the gene matches: 4. The CDR3 is 15 amino acids. The CDR3: CASSPDRASNQPQHF. The CDR3 DNA reads as TGTGCCAGCAGTCCGGACAGGGCGAGCAATCAGCCCCAGCATTTT.

The chain recombines TRBV4-3 with TRBJ1-2; 8 bases fit TRBD1. V shed 3 bases, J shed 8 bases, and the junction held 14 bases outside the gene matches. This CDR3 region has 16 residues. CDR1 is LGHNA, CDR2 YSLEER, per germline. This chain's CDR3 is CASSHIATKDRDGYTF. CDR3 nucleotides: TGCGCCAGCAGCCATATCGCGACTAAGGACAGGGACGGCTACACCTTC.

This clone occurred once. The chain uses TRBV2 and TRBJ2-4; D is perhaps TRBD2 (5 bases). The CDR3 totals 13 residues. Germline V CDR1 and CDR2: SNHLY, FYNNEI. The V gene lost 0 bases and the J gene lost 9 bases, with 9 bases spanning the gap. The CDR3 sequence: CASSEAREGIQYF. CDR3 nucleotide sequence: TGTGCCAGCAGTGAAGCCCGCGAGGGCATTCAGTACTTC.

The V call is TRBV4-3, the J call TRBJ2-1; D perhaps matches TRBD2 (5 bases). V was trimmed by 0 bases and J by 8 bases, leaving 14 bases between them. CDR1 LGHNA and CDR2 YSLEER come from the germline V gene. The CDR3 loop spans 15 amino acids. CDR3 coding DNA: TGCGCCAGCAGCCAAGAATCCGAAGCTAGCTATGAGCAGTTCTTC. Protein: CASSQESEASYEQFF.

V usage is TRBV9 and J usage is TRBJ1-4; tentatively, D is TRBD1 (5 bases). V dropped 3 bases and J dropped 4 bases, with 19 bases sitting between them. In germline, CDR1 is SGDLS, CDR2 YYNGEE. CDR3 length: 17 amino acids. The CDR3 DNA reads as TGTGCCAGCAGCGCTGAGGGACCGGGACGGAGTAATGAAAAACTGTTTTTT. It is translated as CASSAEGPGRSNEKLFF.

This chain connects TRBV5-1 to TRBJ2-7; the match to TRBD1 covers 8 bases. This CDR3 has 15 residues. Trimming removed 0 bases from V and 4 bases from J; junction bases left unmatched: 6. Germline V gene data show CDR1 as SGHRS and CDR2 as YFSETQ. CDR3 in amino acids: CASSLGQGAQYEQYF. For the CDR3, the DNA is TGCGCCAGCAGCTTGGGGCAGGGGGCGCAATACGAGCAGTACTTC.

This chain connects TRBV9 to TRBJ1-3; no clear D gene. Looked up from germline, CDR1 is SGDLS and CDR2 is YYNGEE. Trimming stripped 0 bases from V and 0 bases from J, with 10 bases between. CDR3 length: 16 amino acids. CDR3 nucleotide sequence: TGTGCCAGCAGCGTAGTCCCCTGGAGCTCTGGAAACACCATATATTTT. It codes for CASSVVPWSSGNTIYF.

V usage is TRBV19 and J usage is TRBJ1-1; a weak D match, TRBD1 (5 bases). Germline V gives CDR1 LNHDA, CDR2 SQIVND (reference sequence). This CDR3 is built from 15 residues. V shed 4 bases and J shed 2 bases, with 14 bases lying between them. In DNA, the CDR3 is TGTGCCAGTAGTAGTCCGGGACGGACTAACACTGAAGCTTTCTTT. Amino acids: CASSSPGRTNTEAFF.

The rearrangement links TRBV5-1 to TRBJ1-2; D is possibly TRBD1 (5 bases). This CDR3 is 14 amino acids long. Per germline, CDR1 SGHRS and CDR2 YFSETQ. With 7 bases removed from V and 2 bases from J, the gap between germline ends came to 15 bases. CDR3 sequence: CASRAGGTNYGYTF. The CDR3 coding sequence is TGCGCCAGCCGAGCGGGGGGTACAAACTATGGCTACACCTTC. The entire variable domain, with the rest obtained from reference TRBV5-1 and TRBJ1-2, is as follows: KAGVTQTPRYLIKTRGQQVTLSCSPISGHRSVSWYQQTPGQGLQFLFEYFSETQRNKGNFPGRFSGRQFSNSRSEMNVSTLELGDSALYLCASRAGGTNYGYTFGSGTRLTVV.

The rearrangement joins TRBV14 to TRBJ2-5, with TRBD1 matching 8 bases. The CDR3 is 16 residues long. After removal of 5 bases from V and 5 bases from J, the junction contained 13 bases not matched to a gene. Germline V gene sequence: CDR1 SGHDN, CDR2 FVKESK. The CDR3 reads CASSSYSWTGPETQYF. The DNA of the CDR3 is TGTGCCAGCAGCTCCTACTCATGGACAGGGCCCGAGACCCAGTACTTC.

The J gene is TRBJ1-3, the V gene TRBV27; no clear D gene. This CDR3 is built from 14 residues. Germline V gives CDR1 MNHEY, CDR2 SMNVEV (reference sequence). Trimming cost V 3 bases and J 4 bases, with 10 bases left between them. The CDR3 sequence: CASSFSGTGNTIYF. CDR3 nucleotides: TGTGCCAGCAGTTTTTCGGGTACAGGAAACACCATATATTTT.

V and J are TRBV7-9 and TRBJ1-1, with D unclear. The CDR3 loop spans 15 amino acids. Trimming cost V 2 bases and J 3 bases, with 13 bases left between them. Per germline, CDR1 SEHNR and CDR2 FQNEAQ (reference sequence). The CDR3 loop is CASSLIVWEDTEAFF. CDR3 DNA: TGTGCCAGCAGCTTAATCGTTTGGGAGGACACTGAAGCTTTCTTT. Together with reference TRBV7-9 and TRBJ1-1, the CDR3 gives the full variable domain: DTGVSQNPRHKITKRGQNVTFRCDPISEHNRLYWYRQTLGQGPEFLTYFQNEAQLEKSRLLSDRFSAERPKGSFSTLEIQRTEQGDSAMYLCASSLIVWEDTEAFFGQGTRLTVV.

The chain links TRBV5-1 to TRBJ2-7; 9 nucleotides line up with TRBD2. Germline assignment: CDR1 SGHRS and CDR2 YFSETQ. V lost 0 bases and J lost 7; bases outside the gene matches: 8. The CDR3 length is 15 residues. The CDR3 protein is CASSLEARGRGEQYF. For the CDR3, the DNA is TGCGCCAGCAGCTTGGAGGCCCGCGGGAGGGGAGAGCAGTACTTC.

This chain joins TRBV7-6 and TRBJ2-7; 7 bases are a match to TRBD1. CDR1 and CDR2 from the germline V gene are SGHVS and FNYEAQ. Trimming cost V 6 bases and J 4 bases; bases outside gene matches: 15. The CDR3 is 16 residues long. The CDR3 DNA sequence: TGTGCCAGCAGTAGACCCCTTACAGGGGATAATTACGAGCAGTACTTC. This encodes CASSRPLTGDNYEQYF.